These T cell receptor beta chains were read from a single sample in a study of CD8+ T cells in alopecia areata. Repertoires were generated with immunoSEQ multiplex PCR, while TCRdb's copy carries only in-frame clones and drops some. The sample contains roughly 97,000 clones, roughly 41% of which appear only once. The sequenced material came from CD4+ T cells sorted from blood. Source of these receptors: a human donor with alopecia areata. Both conserved end residues are part of each CDR3.

V gene: TRBV19
J gene: TRBJ1-1
CDR3 protein: CASSIWRNTEAFF

V gene: TRBV6-5
J gene: TRBJ2-5
CDR3 protein: CASSPTGFTETQYF

V gene: TRBV29-1
J gene: TRBJ1-2
CDR3 protein: CSVVWDGYTF

V gene: TRBV18
J gene: TRBJ2-1
CDR3 protein: CASSDGLTYNEQFF

V gene: TRBV29-1
J gene: TRBJ2-7
CDR3 protein: CSVGGYSYEQYF

V gene: TRBV9
J gene: TRBJ1-1
CDR3 protein: CASSVVLEVGGHTEAFF

V gene: TRBV29-1
J gene: TRBJ2-5
CDR3 protein: CSTSPGGSGETQYF

V gene: TRBV30
J gene: TRBJ1-5
CDR3 protein: CACRDSSNQPQHF

V gene: TRBV30
J gene: TRBJ2-5
CDR3 protein: CAWSSGRETQYF

V gene: TRBV7-2
J gene: TRBJ2-5
CDR3 protein: CASSLARAGGETQYF

V gene: TRBV4-1
J gene: TRBJ2-3
CDR3 protein: CASSRTEDRRTDTQYF

V gene: TRBV2
J gene: TRBJ2-1
CDR3 protein: CASSDSLLAGDNEQFF

V gene: TRBV7-9
J gene: TRBJ2-7
CDR3 protein: CASSPTGQGEGREQYF

V gene: TRBV29-1
J gene: TRBJ1-1
CDR3 protein: CSVRFLGGNTEAFF

V gene: TRBV2
J gene: TRBJ2-7
CDR3 protein: CASSGTLTYEQYF

V gene: TRBV7-9
J gene: TRBJ1-5
CDR3 protein: CASSRDSQPQHF

V gene: TRBV27
J gene: TRBJ2-5
CDR3 protein: CASSLRPSGEQETQYF

V gene: TRBV28
J gene: TRBJ2-4
CDR3 protein: CASRTTVAKNIQYF

V gene: TRBV5-1
J gene: TRBJ2-1
CDR3 protein: CASSTSGSSYNEQFF

V gene: TRBV5-1
J gene: TRBJ2-5
CDR3 protein: CASSLEGETQYF

V gene: TRBV25-1
J gene: TRBJ1-2
CDR3 protein: CASSGRVYGYTF

V gene: TRBV7-2
J gene: TRBJ2-7
CDR3 protein: CASSLEVAYEQYF

V gene: TRBV5-1
J gene: TRBJ2-3
CDR3 protein: CASSLTKTGARTDTQYF

V gene: TRBV29-1
J gene: TRBJ1-1
CDR3 protein: CSVGDRPQNTEAFF

V gene: TRBV19
J gene: TRBJ2-4
CDR3 protein: CASSIVWRGAAKNIQYF

V gene: TRBV27
J gene: TRBJ2-2
CDR3 protein: CASRAMTSLTGELFF

V gene: TRBV30
J gene: TRBJ1-1
CDR3 protein: CAWSPGPNTEAFF

V gene: TRBV6-1
J gene: TRBJ2-7
CDR3 protein: CASIPPGGFQYEQYF

V gene: TRBV28
J gene: TRBJ2-7
CDR3 protein: CATRRSGTSYEQYF

V gene: TRBV28
J gene: TRBJ1-1
CDR3 protein: CASSSGPGTEGFF

V gene: TRBV6-5
J gene: TRBJ1-1
CDR3 protein: CASSRGTVVTEAFF